This T cell receptor (beta chain) derives from a study of cytomegalovirus exposure and HLA in healthy donors. For this clone: Its antigen is not identified.

Whole-study findings and limits: Prediction of most subjects' HLA-A and HLA-B alleles by TCR beta sequences was reportedly accurate. An Asian-associated ancestry cluster reportedly showed fewer N-insertions than the roughly 670-donor mean in a later analysis. An assumption of roughly uniform sequencing depth across donors underlay the presence/absence analyses.

The PCR was carried out with 60 Vbeta primers and 13 Jbeta primers. As originally analysed: Some 80 million unique TCR beta chains, about 12 million shared, were counted in a later analysis. The table came from immunoSEQ multiplex PCR; TCRdb's copy has only in-frame clones and leaves some out. For V, J and clone size, that table is used; D and trimming come from the DNA. The profile shows under 200,000 clones, approximately 80% of them singletons. Sample: PBMCs. The source is a middle-aged woman in good health and CMV-seropositive.

As DNA, the CDR3 is TGTGCCAGCAGTGACACTGGGGGCAGGGCCTATGGCTACACCTTC. Protein sequence: CASSDTGGRAYGYTF. V usage is TRBV2 and J usage is TRBJ1-2, with D tentatively TRBD1 (6 bases). The CDR3 is made up of 15 amino acids. Deletions cut 3 bases from V and 4 bases from J, with 15 bases between. Looked up from germline, CDR1 is SNHLY and CDR2 is FYNNEI.